The next 17 T cell receptor beta chains were all read from a single sample in a study of T-cell reconstitution after alpha-beta-depleted transplantation in children listed by TCRdb under 2016. Per the publication, the treatment or condition label means: allogeneic hematopoietic cell transplantation with graft depleted of TCRalphabeta T cells and CD19 B cells. To prepare the library, PCR was applied. Data came from an Illumina HiSeq 2500. To normalize quantification of the TCRbeta repertoire, the TCR libraries were built with molecular barcoding that relied on unique molecular identifiers. TCRdb passed the public sequencing reads through fastp at Q25 and MiXCR, retaining productive beta sequences. Rows matching on CDR3 protein sequence are summarized as one entry with the most common DNA and genes. The sample data list about 980,000 distinct CDR3 sequences, and about 29% of these were observed just once. Roughly 31% of the sample comes from the top ten.

The sequences come from PBMCs, mostly from graft donor cells, collected 360 days after TCRalphabeta/CD19-depleted stem cell transplant. The receptors were sampled from a boy in the first two years of life who had a stem cell transplant for SCID, so the T cells may come from the graft donor.

This chain uses TRBV27 with TRBJ2-6, with D possibly TRBD1 on 6 matching bases. Per germline, CDR1 MNHEY and CDR2 SMNVEV (reference sequence). This CDR3 has 16 residues. Deletions cut 5 bases from V and 4 bases from J, with 15 bases between. This CDR3 reads CASSPQRGFGANVLTF. CDR3 bases: TGTGCCAGCAGTCCCCAGAGGGGGTTCGGGGCCAACGTCCTGACTTTC.

This clonotype has more than one count but fewer than ten. The chain is built from TRBV18 and TRBJ2-3; D is undetermined. Germline V gene sequence: CDR1 KGHSH, CDR2 LQKENI. Trimming shortened V by 4 bases and J by 5 bases, and 10 bases separated the two germline ends. The CDR3 consists of 13 residues. The CDR3: CASSRVNGDTQYF. The CDR3 coding sequence is TGTGCCAGCTCACGAGTAAATGGAGATACGCAGTATTTT.

A few counts support this clonotype. The DNA of the CDR3 is TGTGCCAGCACGGCGGGGGAGACCCAGTACTTC. Protein: CASTAGETQYF. This rearrangement joins TRBV2 to TRBJ2-5; TRBD2 is a possible D gene (6 bases). Germline lookup yields CDR1 SNHLY and CDR2 FYNNEI. The CDR3 has 11 residues. Trimming removed 7 bases at V and 5 bases at J, with 8 bases between.

This clonotype has just a few counts. The chain links TRBV7-2 to TRBJ2-7, with D possibly TRBD1 on 5 matching bases. CDR3 length: 12 residues. In germline, CDR1 is SGHTA, CDR2 FQGNSA. Trimming took 8 bases from V and 3 from J, leaving 11 bases between them. The CDR3 DNA follows: TGTGCCAGCGGGGCCCAGTACTACGAGCAGTACTTC. Translation: CASGAQYYEQYF. The full variable domain, in which reference TRBV7-2 and TRBJ2-7 provide the parts outside the CDR3, is GAGVSQSPSNKVTEKGKDVELRCDPISGHTALYWYRQSLGQGLEFLIYFQGNSAPDKSGLPSDRFSAERTGGSVSTLTIQRTQQEDSAVYLCASGAQYYEQYFGPGTRLTVT.

This rearrangement joins TRBV7-2 to TRBJ2-3; D might be TRBD2 (6 bases). Looked up from germline, CDR1 is SGHTA and CDR2 is FQGNSA. The CDR3 consists of 15 residues. V was trimmed by 5 bases and J by 6 bases, leaving 18 bases between them. CDR3 nucleotide sequence: TGTGCCAGCAGCGGGGGGTCCTACCCATCCGATACGCAGTATTTT. Translating it yields CASSGGSYPSDTQYF.

CDR3 nucleotide sequence: TGTGCCAGCAGCTTAGTTGCTGGCGAAAAACTGTTTTTT. Translating gives CASSLVAGEKLFF. The chain recombines TRBV7-2 with TRBJ1-4; D uncertain. Trimming pared 1 base from V and 8 bases from J, leaving 8 bases between. CDR1 is SGHTA, CDR2 FQGNSA, per germline. The CDR3 runs to 13 residues.

A remark on this clonotype: An end of the junction does not agree with germline; a read error may underlie this. The CDR3 DNA follows: TGTGCCAGCAGCCCCGGTGTACAGGGCCGGGGAGCCTTC. Its protein is CASSPGVQGRGAF. This chain joins TRBV11-1 and TRBJ1-2, with D possibly being TRBD1 (6 bases). This CDR3 has 13 amino acids. Per the germline V gene, CDR1 is SGHAT and CDR2 is FQDESV (reference sequence).

This chain links TRBV3-1 with TRBJ1-5; 9 bases are a match to TRBD1. The V gene end was trimmed by 1 base and the J gene end by 7 bases; junction bases not matched to a gene: 11. CDR1 and CDR2 (germline): LGHDT, YNNKEL (reference sequence). The CDR3 runs to 17 residues. The CDR3 protein is CASSQAVGTGLGQPQHF. In nucleotides, the CDR3 is TGTGCCAGCAGCCAAGCGGTCGGGACAGGGCTAGGGCAGCCCCAGCATTTT. The full variable domain, rest sourced from reference TRBV3-1 and TRBJ1-5, is DTAVSQTPKYLVTQMGNDKSIKCEQNLGHDTMYWYKQDSKKFLKIMFSYNNKELIINETVPNRFSPKSPDKAHLNLHINSLELGDSAVYFCASSQAVGTGLGQPQHFGDGTRLSIL.

This chain joins TRBV28 and TRBJ1-2, with a possible D match to TRBD1 (6 bases). V was shortened by 4 bases and J by 8 bases, with 11 bases between the two germline ends. Germline CDR1 reads MDHEN; CDR2 reads SYDVKM. The CDR3 is 12 residues long. The CDR3 region is CASSWGGAGYTF. The DNA of the CDR3 is TGTGCCAGCAGTTGGGGGGGCGCGGGCTACACCTTC.

This chain uses TRBV28 with TRBJ2-1; 9 bases align to TRBD1. V lost 5 bases to trimming and J lost 3 bases; unmatched junction nucleotides: 5. CDR1 and CDR2 (germline): MDHEN, SYDVKM. The length of the CDR3 is 15 residues. The CDR3 region has the DNA TGTGCCAGCAGTGAGGGACAGGGTCTCTACAATGAGCAGTTCTTC. Residues: CASSEGQGLYNEQFF.

The rearrangement uses TRBV7-9 and TRBJ1-4; D is uncertain. Trimming took off 6 bases at V and 0 bases at J, with 8 bases between the two ends. Germline V gene lookup returns CDR1 SEHNR and CDR2 FQNEAQ (reference sequence). The CDR3 is 14 amino acids. CDR3 sequence: CASSHPATNEKLFF. DNA for the CDR3: TGTGCCAGCAGTCACCCAGCAACTAATGAAAAACTGTTTTTT.

This chain uses TRBV20-1 with TRBJ1-1; D perhaps matches TRBD1 (5 bases). Trimming removed 3 bases from V and 4 bases from J, with 12 bases in between. The CDR3 spans 13 residues. CDR1 is DFQATT and CDR2 is SNEGSKA in the germline V gene (reference sequence). CDR3 sequence: CSARRQGVTEAFF. CDR3 nucleotides: TGCAGTGCTAGGAGGCAGGGAGTCACTGAAGCTTTCTTT.

This clonotype has a handful of counts. This chain links TRBV5-5 with TRBJ2-5, with D unclear. Deletions cut 2 bases from V and 1 base from J, with 18 bases between. CDR3 length equals 17 residues. Per germline, CDR1 SGHKS and CDR2 YYEKEE (reference sequence). In nucleotides, the CDR3 is TGTGCCAGCAGCTTAGGTGGGCACCCATACGGCCAAGAGACCCAGTACTTC. It is translated as CASSLGGHPYGQETQYF.

This clonotype was found a few times. The chain carries TRBV10-3 and TRBJ2-7; 9 bases align to TRBD1. Germline V gene sequence: CDR1 ENHRY, CDR2 SYGVKD. This CDR3 comprises 14 residues. With V trimmed by 6 bases and J by 4 bases, 7 bases remained unmatched. Here the CDR3 DNA reads TGTGCCATCAGCGGGGGACAGGGTAGTTACGAGCAGTACTTC. Its protein is CAISGGQGSYEQYF.

The rearrangement joins TRBV5-1 to TRBJ2-2; D might be TRBD2 (6 bases). CDR1 SGHRS and CDR2 YFSETQ come from the germline V gene. The CDR3 is made up of 14 amino acids. Trimming took off 4 bases at V and 7 bases at J, with 14 bases between the two ends. The CDR3 DNA reads TGCGCCAGCAGCCTGTCCTCGGGAGTCGGGGAGCTGTTTTTT. This gives the protein CASSLSSGVGELFF.

The V call is TRBV29-1, the J call TRBJ2-7; D perhaps matches TRBD2 (5 bases). Germline values: CDR1 SQVTM, CDR2 ANQGSEA. The CDR3 is 11 residues long. V was clipped by 4 bases and J by 3 bases, with 7 bases between them. The CDR3 coding sequence is TGCAGCGTTGTGAGGGACTACGAGCAGTACTTC. It specifies CSVVRDYEQYF.

This chain links TRBV6-1 with TRBJ1-1; D gene uncertain. The CDR3 covers 13 residues. The V end was cut by 8 bases, the J end by 4 bases, with 14 bases between. Germline V lookup: CDR1 MNHNS, CDR2 SASEGT. In DNA, the CDR3 is TGTGCCAGCTCACGGCCCATGGTCACTGAAGCTTTCTTT. As protein: CASSRPMVTEAFF.